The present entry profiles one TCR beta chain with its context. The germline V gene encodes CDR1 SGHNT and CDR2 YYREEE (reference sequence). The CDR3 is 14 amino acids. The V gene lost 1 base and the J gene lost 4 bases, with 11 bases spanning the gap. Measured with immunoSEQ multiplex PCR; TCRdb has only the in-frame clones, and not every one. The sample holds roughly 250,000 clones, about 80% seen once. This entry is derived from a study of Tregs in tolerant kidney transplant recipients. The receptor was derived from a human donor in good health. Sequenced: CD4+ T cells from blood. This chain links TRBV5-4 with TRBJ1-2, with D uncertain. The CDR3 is CASSLNFGGYGYTF. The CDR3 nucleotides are TGTGCCAGCAGCTTGAATTTCGGTGGCTATGGCTACACCTTC.